This entry describes one TCR beta chain. Its antigen remains unidentified. The data belong to a study of cytomegalovirus exposure and HLA in healthy donors. Findings and limits, study-wide: Most TCRs appeared rarely, but some public TCRs recurred in many donors. A prior analysis recorded that most TCR beta V segments were productive about 87% or about 30% of the time. Trimming of TCR beta V- and J-genes showed a link, identified in a later analysis, to a missense DCLRE1C variant.

PCR used 60 Vbeta primers and 13 Jbeta primers. Sequenced by immunoSEQ multiplex PCR; TCRdb stores in-frame clones only, minus some. The table records approximately 110,000 clones, around three quarters of them present only once. Germline V gives CDR1 SNHLY, CDR2 FYNNEI. Trimming removed 6 bases from V and 0 bases from J; junction bases left unmatched: 1. This CDR3 spans 14 amino acids. This sequence originates from a female donor in good health and CMV-seropositive. The rearrangement links TRBV2 to TRBJ2-2; 7 bases line up with TRBD1. The specimen sequenced was PBMCs. In nucleotides, the CDR3 is TGTGCCAGCAGGGACAGGCCGAACACCGGGGAGCTGTTTTTT. Translating it yields CASRDRPNTGELFF.